A selection of T cell receptor beta chains follows, all from one sample in a study of shared clonotypes between healthy human individuals. Clones were read by immunoSEQ multiplex PCR, and TCRdb kept only the in-frame ones, dropping some. The repertoire includes some 1,900,000 clones, approximately 95% of them detected once, and around 1% sits in the top ten. The sample consisted of naive CD8+ T cells sorted from blood. The origin of the receptors is a young man in good health. Both conserved end residues are part of each CDR3. A D gene is named only where the DNA matches it firmly.

V gene: TRBV7-8; J gene: TRBJ1-5; D gene: .; CDR3 protein: CASSLIIGDIGNQPQHF
V gene: TRBV29-1; J gene: TRBJ1-2; D gene: TRBD1; CDR3 protein: CSVEDKDRDYGYTF
V gene: TRBV7-6; J gene: TRBJ2-7; D gene: .; CDR3 protein: CASSLDPVGGASYEQYF
V gene: TRBV11-2; J gene: TRBJ1-2; D gene: .; CDR3 protein: CASSSLNSPNYGYTF
V gene: TRBV30; J gene: TRBJ2-3; D gene: .; CDR3 protein: CARSQGNLDTQYF
V gene: TRBV11-3; J gene: TRBJ2-3; D gene: .; CDR3 protein: CASSLNFGITDTQYF
V gene: TRBV7-6; J gene: TRBJ1-1; D gene: .; CDR3 protein: CASSPHGEYEAFF
V gene: TRBV7-9; J gene: TRBJ1-1; D gene: .; CDR3 protein: CASRTFMNTEAFF
V gene: TRBV5-4; J gene: TRBJ2-7; D gene: TRBD1; CDR3 protein: CASSPQGAYEQYF
V gene: TRBV27; J gene: TRBJ2-2; D gene: .; CDR3 protein: CASSLWATNTGELFF
V gene: TRBV27; J gene: TRBJ2-2; D gene: .; CDR3 protein: CASSLSGHPSGELFF
V gene: TRBV6-6; J gene: TRBJ1-2; D gene: TRBD1; CDR3 protein: CASRQGQGYGYTF
V gene: TRBV27; J gene: TRBJ2-1; D gene: .; CDR3 protein: CASREGANEQFF
V gene: TRBV5-5; J gene: TRBJ1-1; D gene: TRBD1; CDR3 protein: CASSSWGTGNTEAFF
V gene: TRBV11-2; J gene: TRBJ1-1; D gene: TRBD1; CDR3 protein: CASSFTGGPDEAFF
V gene: TRBV5-6; J gene: TRBJ1-2; D gene: TRBD1; CDR3 protein: CASSFGGQGVPHGYTF
V gene: TRBV7-9; J gene: TRBJ2-3; D gene: .; CDR3 protein: CASSLSGGPGDTQYF
V gene: TRBV27; J gene: TRBJ1-5; D gene: .; CDR3 protein: CASSLFSHSNQPQHF
V gene: TRBV27; J gene: TRBJ2-1; D gene: TRBD2; CDR3 protein: CASEPAMRGGRDEQFF
V gene: TRBV19; J gene: TRBJ2-7; D gene: .; CDR3 protein: CASQGTDTLYEQYF
V gene: TRBV13; J gene: TRBJ2-7; D gene: .; CDR3 protein: CASSFFDSRSYEQYF
V gene: TRBV6-5; J gene: TRBJ1-6; D gene: .; CDR3 protein: CASSYSEGSRTHF
V gene: TRBV15; J gene: TRBJ2-5; D gene: TRBD2; CDR3 protein: CATGLGFLAGATRYETQYF
V gene: TRBV5-5; J gene: TRBJ2-7; D gene: .; CDR3 protein: CASADIRGGPSYEQYF
V gene: TRBV2; J gene: TRBJ2-7; D gene: .; CDR3 protein: CASSVQGPTYEQYF
V gene: TRBV4-1; J gene: TRBJ2-7; D gene: TRBD2; CDR3 protein: CASSSLAGTYEQYF
V gene: TRBV4-1; J gene: TRBJ1-1; D gene: .; CDR3 protein: CASSPQTGGNTEAFF
V gene: TRBV6-5; J gene: TRBJ2-5; D gene: .; CDR3 protein: CASSPGLPQETQYF
V gene: TRBV5-6; J gene: TRBJ2-5; D gene: TRBD2; CDR3 protein: CASSLRLAGIQETQYF
V gene: TRBV7-9; J gene: TRBJ2-7; D gene: TRBD2; CDR3 protein: CASSHGLAGYEQYF
V gene: TRBV4-1; J gene: TRBJ1-5; D gene: TRBD1; CDR3 protein: CASSQDGAGGDPQHF
V gene: TRBV12-5; J gene: TRBJ2-2; D gene: TRBD1; CDR3 protein: CASVRTGETGELFF
V gene: TRBV2; J gene: TRBJ2-1; D gene: TRBD2; CDR3 protein: CASSSQGTSGLDEQFF
V gene: TRBV5-4; J gene: TRBJ1-2; D gene: .; CDR3 protein: CASSQITNYGYTF
V gene: TRBV4-3; J gene: TRBJ2-7; D gene: .; CDR3 protein: CASSQDATSSYEQYF
V gene: TRBV6-6; J gene: TRBJ2-5; D gene: TRBD1; CDR3 protein: CASSYTTGGQETQYF
V gene: TRBV9; J gene: TRBJ2-7; D gene: .; CDR3 protein: CASSVGVGPYEQYF
V gene: TRBV15; J gene: TRBJ1-4; D gene: .; CDR3 protein: CATSRRQVAEKLFF
V gene: TRBV2; J gene: TRBJ1-3; D gene: TRBD1; CDR3 protein: CASSEASNRGPGNTIYF
V gene: TRBV4-3; J gene: TRBJ2-5; D gene: .; CDR3 protein: CASSQDTRKETQYF